This T cell receptor (beta chain) appears in the sequencing data of a study of blood T cell repertoires in COVID-19. In the study overall: The cDNA or gDNA used as material had been derived from T cells, B-cell-depleted T cells, or PBMCs.

This clone was observed once. Some clones are missing from TCRdb's copy, which holds only in-frame ones; the method was immunoSEQ multiplex PCR. The table has some 230,000 clones, 85% to 90% seen once. Adults between about 18 and 89 years of age took part from fewer than 30 US areas. The sample taken for sequencing was PBMCs or T cells enriched from blood (not recorded which). This sequence was found in a woman younger than 30 in a cohort exposed to, infected with or recovered from COVID-19 (not recorded which).

The CDR3, as DNA: TGTGCCAGCAGCACACAGGGGTTGAACACTGAAGCTTTCTTT. Residues: CASSTQGLNTEAFF. V gene TRBV7-2 combines with J gene TRBJ1-1, with 7 bases lining up with TRBD1. CDR1 is SGHTA and CDR2 is FQGNSA in the germline V gene. There are 14 residues in the CDR3. The junction had 3 bases not matched to a gene; V was cut back by 5 bases and J by 0 bases.